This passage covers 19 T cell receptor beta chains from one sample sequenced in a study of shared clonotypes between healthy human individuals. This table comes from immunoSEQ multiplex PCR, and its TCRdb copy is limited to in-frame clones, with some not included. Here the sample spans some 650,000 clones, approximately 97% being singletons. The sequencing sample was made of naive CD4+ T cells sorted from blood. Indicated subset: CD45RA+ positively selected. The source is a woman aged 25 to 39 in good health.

The CDR3 nucleotides are TGCGCCAGCAGCTCCTTAGCTGGGACCGGGGAGCTGTTTTTT. This codes for CASSSLAGTGELFF. This rearrangement joins TRBV5-1 to TRBJ2-2; D gene ambiguous. This CDR3 region has 14 residues. V was shortened by 3 bases and J by 5 bases, with 11 bases between the two germline ends. Germline V CDR1 and CDR2: SGHRS, YFSETQ. Full variable domain (remainder filled in from reference TRBV5-1 and TRBJ2-2): KAGVTQTPRYLIKTRGQQVTLSCSPISGHRSVSWYQQTPGQGLQFLFEYFSETQRNKGNFPGRFSGRQFSNSRSEMNVSTLELGDSALYLCASSSLAGTGELFFGEGSRLTVL.

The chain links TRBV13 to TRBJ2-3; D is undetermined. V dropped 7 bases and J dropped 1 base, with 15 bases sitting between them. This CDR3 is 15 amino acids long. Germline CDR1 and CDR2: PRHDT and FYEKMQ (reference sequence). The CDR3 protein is CASIPRYSRTDTQYF. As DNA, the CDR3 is TGTGCCAGCATTCCCCGATACTCCCGCACAGATACGCAGTATTTT. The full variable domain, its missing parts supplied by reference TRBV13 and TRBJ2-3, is AAGVIQSPRHLIKEKRETATLKCYPIPRHDTVYWYQQGPGQDPQFLISFYEKMQSDKGSIPDRFSAQQFSDYHSELNMSSLELGDSALYFCASIPRYSRTDTQYFGPGTRLTVL.

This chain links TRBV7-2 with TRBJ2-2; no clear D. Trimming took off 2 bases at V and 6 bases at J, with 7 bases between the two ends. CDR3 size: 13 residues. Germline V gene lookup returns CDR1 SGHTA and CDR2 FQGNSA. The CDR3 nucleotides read TGTGCCAGCAGCTTACTCAGGTCCGGGGAGCTGTTTTTT. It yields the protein CASSLLRSGELFF.

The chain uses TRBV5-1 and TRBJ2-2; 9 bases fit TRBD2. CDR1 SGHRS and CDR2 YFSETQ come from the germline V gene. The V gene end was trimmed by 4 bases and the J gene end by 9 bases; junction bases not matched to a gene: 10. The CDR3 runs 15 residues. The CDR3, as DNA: TGCGCCAGCAGCCTGACTAGCGGAGCTACAAGGGAGCTGTTTTTT. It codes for CASSLTSGATRELFF.

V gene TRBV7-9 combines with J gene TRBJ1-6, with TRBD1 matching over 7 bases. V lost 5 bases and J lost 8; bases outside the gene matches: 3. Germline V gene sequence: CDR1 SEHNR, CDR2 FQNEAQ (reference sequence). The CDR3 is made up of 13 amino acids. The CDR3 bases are TGTGCCAGCAGCACCACAGGGGATTCACCCCTCCACTTT. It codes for CASSTTGDSPLHF.

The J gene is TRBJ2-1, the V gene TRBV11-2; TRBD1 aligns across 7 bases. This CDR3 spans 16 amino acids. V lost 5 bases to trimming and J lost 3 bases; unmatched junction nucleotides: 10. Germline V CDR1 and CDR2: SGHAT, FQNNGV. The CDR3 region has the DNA TGTGCCAGCAGCCATATACCCGGGACAGTCTACAATGAGCAGTTCTTC. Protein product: CASSHIPGTVYNEQFF.

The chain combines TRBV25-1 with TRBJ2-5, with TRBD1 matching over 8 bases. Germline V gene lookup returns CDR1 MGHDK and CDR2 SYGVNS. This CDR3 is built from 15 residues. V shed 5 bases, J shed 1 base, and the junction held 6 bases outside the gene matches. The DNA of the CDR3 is TGTGCCAGCAGTCCCCAGGACAGGGTCCAAGAGACCCAGTACTTC. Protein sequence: CASSPQDRVQETQYF.

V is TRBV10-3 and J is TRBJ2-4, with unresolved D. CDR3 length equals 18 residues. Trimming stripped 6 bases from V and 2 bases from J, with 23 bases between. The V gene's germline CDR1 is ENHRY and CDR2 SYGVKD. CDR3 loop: CAISSGERMVGTKNIQYF. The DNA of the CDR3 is TGTGCCATCAGCTCCGGAGAACGTATGGTCGGTACCAAAAACATTCAGTACTTC.

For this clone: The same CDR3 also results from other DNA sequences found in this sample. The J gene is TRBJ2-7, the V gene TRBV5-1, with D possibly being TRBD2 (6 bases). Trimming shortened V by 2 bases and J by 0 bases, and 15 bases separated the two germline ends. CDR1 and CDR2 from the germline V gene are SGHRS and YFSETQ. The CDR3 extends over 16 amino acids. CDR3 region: CASSLGGAGSSYEQYF. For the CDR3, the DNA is TGCGCCAGCAGCTTAGGTGGGGCGGGAAGCTCCTACGAGCAGTACTTC.

The CDR3 sequence: CASSEDNRGRQPQHF. As DNA, the CDR3 is TGTGCCAGCAGTGAAGATAACAGGGGAAGGCAGCCCCAGCATTTT. This chain uses TRBV6-1 with TRBJ1-5; TRBD1 aligns across 7 bases. The germline gives CDR1 MNHNS, CDR2 SASEGT. CDR3 size: 15 residues. With 1 base clipped from V and 7 bases from J, the junction kept 7 bases outside the gene matches.

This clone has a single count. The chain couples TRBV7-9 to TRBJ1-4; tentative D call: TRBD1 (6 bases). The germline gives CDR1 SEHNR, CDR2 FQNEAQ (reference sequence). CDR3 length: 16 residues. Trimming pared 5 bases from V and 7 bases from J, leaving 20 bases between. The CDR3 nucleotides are TGTGCCAGCAGCCAGGCGCCAGGCAGGGGAGCTGAAAAACTGTTTTTT. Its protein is CASSQAPGRGAEKLFF.

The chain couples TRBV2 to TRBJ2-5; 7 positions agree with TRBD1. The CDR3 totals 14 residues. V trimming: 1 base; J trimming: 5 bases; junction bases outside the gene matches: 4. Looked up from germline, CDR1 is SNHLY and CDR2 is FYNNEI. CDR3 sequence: CASSEDRGLETQYF. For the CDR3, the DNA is TGTGCCAGCAGTGAAGATAGGGGGCTGGAGACCCAGTACTTC.

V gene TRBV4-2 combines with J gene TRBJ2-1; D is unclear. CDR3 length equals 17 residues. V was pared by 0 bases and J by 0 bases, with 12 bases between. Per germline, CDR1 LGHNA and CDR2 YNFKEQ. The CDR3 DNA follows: TGTGCCAGCAGCCAAGACCCCGACTCCAGCTCCTACAATGAGCAGTTCTTC. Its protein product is CASSQDPDSSSYNEQFF.

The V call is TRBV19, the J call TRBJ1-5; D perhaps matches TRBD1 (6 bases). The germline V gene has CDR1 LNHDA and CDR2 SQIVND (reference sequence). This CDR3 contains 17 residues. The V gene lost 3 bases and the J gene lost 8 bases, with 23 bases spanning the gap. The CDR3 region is CASSILYPGQFLEPQHF. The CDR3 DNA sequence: TGTGCCAGTAGTATCCTTTACCCTGGACAGTTTTTGGAGCCCCAGCATTTT.

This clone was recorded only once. As DNA, the CDR3 is TGTGCCAGCAGTTTAGAGACAGGGGCCGGCTACACCTTC. It translates to CASSLETGAGYTF. The chain has TRBV2 and TRBJ1-2; 8 nucleotides align to TRBD1. Losses at the gene ends were 5 bases for V and 8 bases for J; bases not matched to a gene: 7. Germline CDR1 reads SNHLY; CDR2 reads FYNNEI. The CDR3 has 13 residues.

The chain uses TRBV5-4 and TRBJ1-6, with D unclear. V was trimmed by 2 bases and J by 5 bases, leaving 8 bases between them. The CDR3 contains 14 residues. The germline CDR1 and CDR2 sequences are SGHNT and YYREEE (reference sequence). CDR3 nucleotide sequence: TGTGCCAGCAGCTTCGAACAGCATAATTCACCCCTCCACTTT. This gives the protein CASSFEQHNSPLHF.

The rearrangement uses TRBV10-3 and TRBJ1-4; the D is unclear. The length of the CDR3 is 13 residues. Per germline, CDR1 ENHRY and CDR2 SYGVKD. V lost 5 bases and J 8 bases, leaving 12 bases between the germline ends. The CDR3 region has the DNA TGTGCCATCAGTTCCAAAGTCTGGGAAAAACTGTTTTTT. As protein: CAISSKVWEKLFF.

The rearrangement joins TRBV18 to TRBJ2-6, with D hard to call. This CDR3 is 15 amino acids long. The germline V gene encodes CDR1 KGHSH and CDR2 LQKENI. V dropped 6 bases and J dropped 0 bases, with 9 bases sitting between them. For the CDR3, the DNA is TGTGCCAGCTCTCACGACGGCTCTGGGGCCAACGTCCTGACTTTC. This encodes CASSHDGSGANVLTF.

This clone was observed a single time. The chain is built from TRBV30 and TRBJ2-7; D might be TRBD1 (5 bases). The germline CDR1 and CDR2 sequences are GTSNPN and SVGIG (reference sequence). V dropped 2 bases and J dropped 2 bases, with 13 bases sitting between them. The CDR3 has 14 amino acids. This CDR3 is CAWSPRQLTYEQYF. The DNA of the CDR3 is TGTGCCTGGAGTCCCAGACAGCTAACCTACGAGCAGTACTTC.